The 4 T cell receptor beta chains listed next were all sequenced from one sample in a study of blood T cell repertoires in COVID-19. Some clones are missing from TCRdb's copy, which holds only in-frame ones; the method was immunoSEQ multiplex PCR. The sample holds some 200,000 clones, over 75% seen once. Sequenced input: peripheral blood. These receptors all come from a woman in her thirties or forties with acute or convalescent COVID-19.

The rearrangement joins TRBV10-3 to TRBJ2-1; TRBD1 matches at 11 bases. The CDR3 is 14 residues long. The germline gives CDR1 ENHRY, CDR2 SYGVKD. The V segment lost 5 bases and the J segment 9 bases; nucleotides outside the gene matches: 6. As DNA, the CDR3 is TGTGCCATCAGTTGGGGACAGGGGGATGTTGAGCAGTTCTTC. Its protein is CAISWGQGDVEQFF.

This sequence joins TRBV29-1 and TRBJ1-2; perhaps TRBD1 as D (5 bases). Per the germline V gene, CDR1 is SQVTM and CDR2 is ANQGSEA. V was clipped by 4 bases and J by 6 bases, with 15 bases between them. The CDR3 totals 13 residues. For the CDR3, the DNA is TGCAGCGTTGCGGGCAGGGTAACGGATGGCTACACCTTC. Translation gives CSVAGRVTDGYTF. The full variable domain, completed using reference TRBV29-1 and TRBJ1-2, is SAVISQKPSRDICQRGTSLTIQCQVDSQVTMMFWYRQQPGQSLTLIATANQGSEATYESGFVIDKFPISRPNLTFSTLTVSNMSPEDSSIYLCSVAGRVTDGYTFGSGTRLTVV.

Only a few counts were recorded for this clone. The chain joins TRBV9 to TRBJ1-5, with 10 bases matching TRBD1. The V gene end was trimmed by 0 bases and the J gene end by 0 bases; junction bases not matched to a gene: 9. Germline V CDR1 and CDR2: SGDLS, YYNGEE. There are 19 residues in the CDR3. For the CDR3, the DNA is TGTGCCAGCAGCGTAGGCCCCGGGACAGGGGCTTATAGCAATCAGCCCCAGCATTTT. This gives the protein CASSVGPGTGAYSNQPQHF.

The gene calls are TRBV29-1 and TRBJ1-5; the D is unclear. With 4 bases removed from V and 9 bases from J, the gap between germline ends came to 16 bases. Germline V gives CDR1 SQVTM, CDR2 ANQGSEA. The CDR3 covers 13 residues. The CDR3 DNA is TGCAGCGTTGTTCTCGTGGGAGAGGGGCCCCAGCATTTT. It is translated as CSVVLVGEGPQHF.